Shown below are 26 T cell receptor beta chains from a single sample sequenced in a study of T cells in Graves' hyperthyroidism and ophthalmopathy. Researchers took RNA transcripts and amplified the TCR beta CDR3 regions from them. Using the HTBI primer set, a first-round RT-PCR was run on the TCR CDR3. MiXCR was run by TCRdb on the multiplex PCR reads, yielding one entry per CDR3 protein. The sample lists fewer than 350,000 distinct CDR3 sequences; 15% to 20% were seen once. Sample: blood. The receptors here all came from a woman aged 40 to 49 with Graves' ophthalmopathy.

The V call is TRBV9, the J call TRBJ1-6; D possibly corresponds to TRBD1 (5 bases). Germline V gene lookup returns CDR1 SGDLS and CDR2 YYNGEE. Trimming took off 0 bases at V and 7 bases at J, with 11 bases between the two ends. CDR3 length: 15 amino acids. The CDR3 DNA reads TGTGCCAGCAGCGTAGTAGCGGGGGGGAATTCACCCCTCCACTTT. It specifies CASSVVAGGNSPLHF.

In its sample, this clonotype was seen many times. The chain joins TRBV12-3 or TRBV12-4 to TRBJ1-5; perhaps TRBD1 as D (6 bases). Between the trimmed V and J ends, which lost 7 bases and 2 bases, there was a span of 12 bases. There are 14 residues in the CDR3. The CDR3 here is CASTMGGRNQPQHF. In DNA, the CDR3 is TGTGCCAGCACCATGGGGGGCCGCAATCAGCCCCAGCATTTT.

This clonotype showed up many times. The chain combines TRBV11-1 with TRBJ2-7, with D possibly TRBD1 on 5 matching bases. The CDR3 extends over 16 amino acids. V gave up 1 base and J gave up 2 bases, with 15 bases separating them. CDR1 and CDR2 from the germline V gene are SGHAT and FQDESV (reference sequence). In nucleotides, the CDR3 is TGTGCCAGCAGCTTAGGGTTTGGCAGGGAAACCTACGAGCAGTACTTC. Amino acid sequence: CASSLGFGRETYEQYF.

This clonotype was picked up many times. The chain employs TRBV12-3 or TRBV12-4 and TRBJ2-2; the match to TRBD1 covers 7 bases. The CDR3 length is 15 residues. V lost 5 bases, J lost 7 bases, and 10 bases stayed unmatched. The CDR3 spells CASSPGDRVGGELFF. The DNA for the CDR3 is TGTGCCAGCAGTCCCGGAGACAGGGTAGGCGGGGAGCTGTTTTTT.

The chain has TRBV9 and TRBJ2-7, with 7 bases that match TRBD2. Germline values: CDR1 SGDLS, CDR2 YYNGEE. The CDR3 has 14 amino acids. Trimming took 6 bases from V and 7 from J; bases not matched to a gene: 13. The CDR3 loop is CASTSASGDVEQYF. The CDR3 DNA sequence: TGTGCCAGCACCTCGGCTAGCGGAGATGTAGAGCAGTACTTC.

This clonotype occurred many times. The CDR3 is CATSEGATYEQYF. CDR3 DNA sequence: TGTGCCACCAGTGAGGGCGCCACCTACGAGCAGTACTTC. This rearrangement joins TRBV24-1 to TRBJ2-7; D not resolved. The V gene's germline CDR1 is KGHDR and CDR2 SFDVKD. There are 13 residues in the CDR3. V was shortened by 4 bases and J by 2 bases, with 8 bases between the two germline ends.

This clonotype was counted ten times or more. The chain combines TRBV7-8 with TRBJ2-7; perhaps D is TRBD1 or TRBD2 (7 bases each). CDR3 size: 15 residues. V lost 2 bases, J lost 2 bases, and 13 bases lay in between. Germline V CDR1 and CDR2: SGHVS, FQNEAQ. This CDR3 reads CASSLKRDSPYEQYF. The CDR3 nucleotides are TGTGCCAGCAGCTTAAAGCGGGACAGTCCCTACGAGCAGTACTTC.

This clonotype came up many times. The rearrangement joins TRBV28 to TRBJ1-6; 12 nucleotides line up with TRBD1. In germline, CDR1 is MDHEN, CDR2 SYDVKM. The CDR3 has 15 residues. V was clipped by 0 bases and J by 11 bases; unmatched bases: 2. The CDR3 region has the DNA TGTGCCAGCAGTTTATGGGGGACAGGGGGCCCACCCCTCCACTTT. Encoded protein: CASSLWGTGGPPLHF.

This clonotype showed up many times. The chain links TRBV29-1 to TRBJ1-1, with D possibly TRBD1 on 6 matching bases. CDR1 is SQVTM, CDR2 ANQGSEA, per germline. Trimming took 5 bases from V and 4 from J, leaving 17 bases between them. The CDR3 loop spans 14 amino acids. Here the CDR3 reads CSVRSGGRGTEAFF. The CDR3 DNA reads TGCAGCGTTCGAAGTGGGGGGCGCGGCACTGAAGCTTTCTTT.

This clonotype was counted at least ten times. The V call is TRBV9, the J call TRBJ2-7; 7 bases match TRBD2. CDR1 and CDR2 from the germline V gene are SGDLS and YYNGEE. J lost 2 bases, V lost 1 base, and 6 bases had no gene match. CDR3 length: 15 amino acids. CDR3: CASSVSPGGPYEQYF. CDR3 bases: TGTGCCAGCAGCGTATCTCCGGGAGGCCCCTACGAGCAGTACTTC. The variable domain in full, with the rest retrieved from reference TRBV9 and TRBJ2-7, is DSGVTQTPKHLITATGQRVTLRCSPRSGDLSVYWYQQSLDQGLQFLIQYYNGEERAKGNILERFSAQQFPDLHSELNLSSLELGDSALYFCASSVSPGGPYEQYFGPGTRLTVT.

The CDR3 DNA reads TGTGCCAGCAGCACCCGAGCGGTCGGGCAGTACTTC. Protein sequence: CASSTRAVGQYF. The J gene is TRBJ2-7, the V gene TRBV7-9, with D perhaps TRBD2 (5 bases). The CDR3 totals 12 residues. The ends were cut back, 5 bases at V and 9 bases at J, with 14 bases in the middle. The germline V gene has CDR1 SEHNR and CDR2 FQNEAQ (reference sequence).

The rearrangement joins TRBV12-5 to TRBJ2-7; 8 bases are shared with TRBD2. This CDR3 is 15 amino acids long. Germline assignment: CDR1 LGHNT and CDR2 FRNRAP. V lost 0 bases and J lost 7; bases outside the gene matches: 8. CDR3 sequence: CASGLVRGGAAEQYF. CDR3 coding DNA: TGTGCTAGTGGTTTGGTACGGGGGGGCGCGGCTGAGCAGTACTTC.

This clonotype was recorded many times. The chain employs TRBV28 and TRBJ2-5, with D perhaps assigned TRBD1 or TRBD2 (5 bases each). Trimming cost V 2 bases and J 1 base, with 11 bases left between them. CDR3 length: 15 amino acids. Germline lookup yields CDR1 MDHEN and CDR2 SYDVKM. The CDR3 loop reads CASSLLSGTQETQYF. The CDR3 DNA reads TGTGCCAGCAGTTTACTATCCGGGACCCAAGAGACCCAGTACTTC.

There are many counts of this clonotype. The rearrangement joins TRBV2 to TRBJ1-5; tentative D call: TRBD1 (5 bases). Germline values: CDR1 SNHLY, CDR2 FYNNEI. Trimming removed 6 bases at V and 3 bases at J, with 12 bases between. This CDR3 comprises 14 residues. The CDR3 sequence is CASRKGVNNQPQHF. In DNA form, the CDR3 reads TGTGCCAGCAGAAAAGGGGTTAACAATCAGCCCCAGCATTTT.

This clonotype showed up many times. The rearrangement links TRBV18 to TRBJ2-5; possible D gene TRBD1, 6 bases. This CDR3 contains 12 residues. Trimming cost V 3 bases and J 9 bases, with 11 bases left between them. CDR1 and CDR2 from the germline V gene are KGHSH and LQKENI. CDR3 loop: CASSPESGAQYF. The CDR3 coding sequence is TGTGCCAGCTCACCGGAGTCAGGGGCCCAGTACTTC.

In its sample, this clonotype was seen a few times. The chain couples TRBV3-1 to TRBJ1-2, with D possibly TRBD1 on 6 matching bases. Between the trimmed V and J ends, which lost 5 bases and 5 bases, there was a span of 9 bases. This CDR3 is built from 12 residues. Germline loops: CDR1 LGHDT, CDR2 YNNKEL (reference sequence). The CDR3 here is CASSGQIYGYTF. The CDR3 region has the DNA TGTGCCAGCAGCGGACAGATTTATGGCTACACCTTC.

A single count supports this clonotype. A much larger clone lies a single base off, so this may be a read error. The genes are TRBV7-8 and TRBJ2-7; D unclear. The CDR3 is made up of 16 amino acids. The germline CDR1 and CDR2 sequences are SGHVS and FQNEAQ. CDR3 sequence (DNA): TGTGCCATCAGCCCAAGGACGAGGCGATCCGGCTACGAGCAGTACTTC. The encoded protein is CAISPRTRRSGYEQYF.

V and J are TRBV7-2 and TRBJ2-5; D not resolved. The germline CDR1 and CDR2 sequences are SGHTA and FQGNSA. CDR3 length: 16 residues. Trimming shortened V by 1 base and J by 5 bases, and 17 bases separated the two germline ends. CDR3 region: CASSLDGRKTVETQYF. CDR3 nucleotides: TGTGCCAGCAGCTTAGACGGCAGGAAAACGGTGGAGACCCAGTACTTC.

The V call is TRBV28, the J call TRBJ2-5, with TRBD2 matching 10 bases. The CDR3 is made up of 15 amino acids. V lost 7 bases and J lost 4; bases outside the gene matches: 9. In germline, CDR1 is MDHEN, CDR2 SYDVKM. The CDR3 protein is CASNNRASGRETQYF. For the CDR3, the DNA is TGTGCCAGCAACAACAGGGCTAGCGGGAGAGAGACCCAGTACTTC.

There are a few counts of this clonotype. This sequence joins TRBV7-2 and TRBJ2-7, with 8 positions matching TRBD2. V lost 0 bases to trimming and J lost 0 bases; unmatched junction nucleotides: 13. Germline CDR1 and CDR2: SGHTA and FQGNSA. CDR3 length: 19 residues. As DNA, the CDR3 is TGTGCCAGCAGCTTAGCGGGGGGGTATCAGCGGGAGAGCTCCTACGAGCAGTACTTC. Protein sequence: CASSLAGGYQRESSYEQYF.

Concerning this clonotype: A much more abundant neighbour one base away suggests this may be a read error. The V gene is TRBV30, the J gene TRBJ2-7; possible D gene TRBD2, 5 bases. This CDR3 spans 15 amino acids. CDR1 and CDR2 from the germline V gene are GTSNPN and SVGIG (reference sequence). This chain's CDR3 is CVWSRKWPGSYEQYF. In nucleotides, the CDR3 is TGTGTCTGGAGTAGGAAATGGCCGGGATCCTACGAGCAGTACTTC.

J is TRBJ2-5 and V is TRBV6-1, with D perhaps matching TRBD1 or TRBD2 (5 bases each). The V gene lost 7 bases and the J gene lost 4 bases, with 16 bases spanning the gap. The CDR3 sequence is 14 residues long. In germline, CDR1 is MNHNS, CDR2 SASEGT. As DNA, the CDR3 is TGTGCCAGCAAACTAGGGGCAGGGTCAGAGACCCAGTACTTC. This translates into CASKLGAGSETQYF.

This clonotype was counted ten times or more. The rearrangement joins TRBV2 to TRBJ2-7, with TRBD1 matching over 7 bases. This CDR3 comprises 16 residues. V dropped 5 bases and J dropped 7; count of bases not matched to a gene: 17. Germline V lookup: CDR1 SNHLY, CDR2 FYNNEI. The CDR3 protein is CASSFRTGRELREQYF. The CDR3 nucleotides are TGTGCCAGCAGTTTTAGGACAGGTAGAGAATTACGAGAGCAGTACTTC.

The sample holds many counts of this clonotype. The chain joins TRBV20-1 to TRBJ1-2; tentative D call: TRBD1 (5 bases). Per germline, CDR1 DFQATT and CDR2 SNEGSKA (reference sequence). The CDR3 is 14 amino acids. V shed 0 bases and J shed 8 bases, with 16 bases lying between them. CDR3 region: CSARDRDRGSGYTF. The CDR3 DNA sequence: TGCAGTGCTAGAGATAGAGACAGAGGTAGCGGCTACACCTTC.

V gene TRBV6-1 combines with J gene TRBJ1-1; 11 positions agree with TRBD1. Germline CDR1 and CDR2: MNHNS and SASEGT. V lost 10 bases, J lost 7 bases, and 11 bases stayed unmatched. This CDR3 contains 14 residues. The CDR3 DNA reads as TGTGCCACCCTATTCGGGACAGGGGGGAATGAAGCTTTCTTT. Protein: CATLFGTGGNEAFF.

The genes are TRBV12-3 or TRBV12-4 and TRBJ1-1; no clear D gene. V lost 1 base and J 6 bases, leaving 15 bases between the germline ends. CDR3 length: 15 residues. CDR3 in DNA: TGTGCCAGCAGTTTAGTTGGCGTCGGGCCCCCTGAAGCTTTCTTT. It encodes CASSLVGVGPPEAFF.